This T cell receptor (beta chain) is from a study of shared clonotypes between healthy human individuals. Across several immunoSEQ plates, the genomic DNA of each subset was split evenly. The protocol was immunoSEQ multiplex PCR, while the TCRdb copy is restricted to in-frame clones and leaves out a portion. This table has about 2.4 million clones, 80% to 95% appearing once. This clone was recorded once. Germline assignment: CDR1 MDHEN and CDR2 SYDVKM. After removal of 2 bases from V and 2 bases from J, the junction contained 1 base not matched to a gene. This CDR3 is built from 15 residues. Those who donated were healthy HIV-negative adults, with no recent acute infections or vaccinations reported.

This TCR came from a man younger than 35 in good health. Some clones in this sample may be carry-over from other donors' samples. V usage is TRBV28 and J usage is TRBJ2-3, with 10 bases lining up with TRBD1. Source material: naive CD4+ T cells from PBMCs. Subset specified: CD45RA+ positively selected. The CDR3 loop is CASSLGTGVTDTQYF. In nucleotides, the CDR3 is TGTGCCAGCAGTTTAGGGACAGGGGTCACAGATACGCAGTATTTT. The variable domain in full, completed from reference TRBV28 and TRBJ2-3, reads DVKVTQSSRYLVKRTGEKVFLECVQDMDHENMFWYRQDPGLGLRLIYFSYDVKMKEKGDIPEGYSVSREKKERFSLILESASTNQTSMYLCASSLGTGVTDTQYFGPGTRLTVL.